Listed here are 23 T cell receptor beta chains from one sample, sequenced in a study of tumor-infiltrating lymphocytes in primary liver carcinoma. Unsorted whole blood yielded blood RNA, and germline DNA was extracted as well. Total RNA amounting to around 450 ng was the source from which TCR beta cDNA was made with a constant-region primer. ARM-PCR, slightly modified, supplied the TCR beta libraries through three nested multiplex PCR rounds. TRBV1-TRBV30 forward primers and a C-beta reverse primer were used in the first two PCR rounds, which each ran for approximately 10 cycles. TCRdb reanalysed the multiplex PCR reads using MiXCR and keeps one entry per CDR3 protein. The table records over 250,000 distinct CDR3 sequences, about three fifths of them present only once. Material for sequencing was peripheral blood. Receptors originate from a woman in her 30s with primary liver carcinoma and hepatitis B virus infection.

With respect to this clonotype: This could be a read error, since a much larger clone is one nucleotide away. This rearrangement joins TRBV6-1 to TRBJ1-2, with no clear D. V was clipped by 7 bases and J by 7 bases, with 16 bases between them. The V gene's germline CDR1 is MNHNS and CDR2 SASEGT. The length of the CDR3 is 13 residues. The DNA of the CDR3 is TGTGCCAGCACTCCCCGGACCACCCCTGGCTACACCTTC. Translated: CASTPRTTPGYTF.

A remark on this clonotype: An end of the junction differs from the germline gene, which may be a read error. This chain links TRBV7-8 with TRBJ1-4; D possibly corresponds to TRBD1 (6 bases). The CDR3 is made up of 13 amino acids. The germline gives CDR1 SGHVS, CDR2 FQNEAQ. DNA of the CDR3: TGTGCCAGCAGCTTAGTGGGGGGCGAAAAAGTGTTTTTT. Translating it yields CASSLVGGEKVFF.

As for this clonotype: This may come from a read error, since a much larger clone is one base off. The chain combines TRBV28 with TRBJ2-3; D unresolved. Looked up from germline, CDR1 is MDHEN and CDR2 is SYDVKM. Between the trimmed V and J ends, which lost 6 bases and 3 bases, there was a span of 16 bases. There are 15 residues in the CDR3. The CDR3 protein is CASSSGQPGTDTQYF. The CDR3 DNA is TGTGCCAGCAGCTCGGGCCAACCCGGTACAGATACGCAGTATTTT.

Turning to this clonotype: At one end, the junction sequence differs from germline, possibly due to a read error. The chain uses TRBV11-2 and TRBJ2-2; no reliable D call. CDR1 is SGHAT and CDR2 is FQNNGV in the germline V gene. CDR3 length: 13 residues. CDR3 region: CASSFINTGELFF. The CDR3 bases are TGCGCCAGCAGCTTTATAAACACCGGGGAGCTGTTTTTT.

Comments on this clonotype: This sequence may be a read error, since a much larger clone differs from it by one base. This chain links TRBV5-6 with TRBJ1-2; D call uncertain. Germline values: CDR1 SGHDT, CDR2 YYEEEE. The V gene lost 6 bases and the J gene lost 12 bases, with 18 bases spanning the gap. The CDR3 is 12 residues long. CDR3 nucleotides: TGTGCCAGCAACTCCTATGCCCGCCTAAACACCTTC. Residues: CASNSYARLNTF.

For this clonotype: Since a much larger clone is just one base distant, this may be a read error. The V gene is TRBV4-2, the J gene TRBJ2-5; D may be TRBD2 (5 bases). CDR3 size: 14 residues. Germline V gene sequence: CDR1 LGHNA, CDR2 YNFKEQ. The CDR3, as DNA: TGTGCCAACAGCGAAACCGAGGGAAAAGAGACCCAGTACTTC. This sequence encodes CANSETEGKETQYF.

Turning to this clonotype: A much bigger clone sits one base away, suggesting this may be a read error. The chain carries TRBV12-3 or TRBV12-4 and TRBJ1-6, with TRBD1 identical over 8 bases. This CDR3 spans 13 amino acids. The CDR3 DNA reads TGTGCCAGCAGTCGGGACAGGAATTCACCCCTCCGCTTT. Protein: CASSRDRNSPLRF.

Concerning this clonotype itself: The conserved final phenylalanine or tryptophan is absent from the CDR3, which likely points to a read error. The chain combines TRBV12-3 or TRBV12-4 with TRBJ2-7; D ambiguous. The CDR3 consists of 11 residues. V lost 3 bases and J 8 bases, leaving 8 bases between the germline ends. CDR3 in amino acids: CASSLDRQQYS. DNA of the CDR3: TGTGCCAGCAGTTTGGATAGGCAGCAGTACTCC.

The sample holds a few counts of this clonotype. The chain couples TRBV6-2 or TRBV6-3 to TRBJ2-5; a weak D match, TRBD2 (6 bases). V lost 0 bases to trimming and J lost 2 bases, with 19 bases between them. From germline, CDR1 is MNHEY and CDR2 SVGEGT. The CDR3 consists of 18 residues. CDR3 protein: CASSYSFLNSGDQETQYF. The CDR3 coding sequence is TGTGCCAGCAGTTACTCATTTTTAAATTCGGGAGATCAAGAGACCCAGTACTTC.

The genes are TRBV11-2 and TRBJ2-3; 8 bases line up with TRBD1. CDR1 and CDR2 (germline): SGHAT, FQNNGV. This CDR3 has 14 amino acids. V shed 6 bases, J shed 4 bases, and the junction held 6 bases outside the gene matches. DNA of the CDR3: TGTGCCAGCAGTTTCTGGACAGGGCCAGATACGCAGTATTTT. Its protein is CASSFWTGPDTQYF.

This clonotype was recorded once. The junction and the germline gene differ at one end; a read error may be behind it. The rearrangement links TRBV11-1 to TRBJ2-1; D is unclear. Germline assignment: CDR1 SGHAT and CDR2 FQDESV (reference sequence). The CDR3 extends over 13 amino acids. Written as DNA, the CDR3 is TGTGCCAGTAGCTTAGTGTTGACAAACGAGCAGATCTTC. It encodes CASSLVLTNEQIF.

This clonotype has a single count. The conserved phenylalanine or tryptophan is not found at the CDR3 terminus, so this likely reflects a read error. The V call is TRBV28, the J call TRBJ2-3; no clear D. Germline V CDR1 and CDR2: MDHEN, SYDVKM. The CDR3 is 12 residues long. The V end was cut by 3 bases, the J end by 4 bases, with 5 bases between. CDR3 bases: TGTGCCAGCAGTTTGCTCTCAGATACGCAGTATTCT. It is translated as CASSLLSDTQYS.

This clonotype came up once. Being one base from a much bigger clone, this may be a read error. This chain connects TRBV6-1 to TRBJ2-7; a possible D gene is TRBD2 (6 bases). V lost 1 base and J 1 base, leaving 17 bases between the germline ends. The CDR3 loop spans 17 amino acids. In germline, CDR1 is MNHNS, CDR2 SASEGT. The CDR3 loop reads CASSEGVAGPGSYEQYF. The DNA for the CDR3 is TGTGCCAGCAGTGAAGGCGTTGCGGGACCCGGTTCCTACGAGCAGTACTTC.

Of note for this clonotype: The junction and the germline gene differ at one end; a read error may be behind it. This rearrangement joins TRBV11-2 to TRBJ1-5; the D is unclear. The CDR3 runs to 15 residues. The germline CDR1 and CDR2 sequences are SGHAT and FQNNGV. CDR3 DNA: TGTGCCAGCAGCTTGGAGGTTGGAGGGCATCAGCCCCAGAATTTT. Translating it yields CASSLEVGGHQPQNF.

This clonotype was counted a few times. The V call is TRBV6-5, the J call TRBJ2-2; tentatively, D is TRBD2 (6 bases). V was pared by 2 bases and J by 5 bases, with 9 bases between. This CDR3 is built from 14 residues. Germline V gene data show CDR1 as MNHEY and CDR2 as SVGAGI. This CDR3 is CASSYPGGTGELFF. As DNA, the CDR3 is TGTGCCAGCAGTTACCCCGGAGGGACCGGGGAGCTGTTTTTT.

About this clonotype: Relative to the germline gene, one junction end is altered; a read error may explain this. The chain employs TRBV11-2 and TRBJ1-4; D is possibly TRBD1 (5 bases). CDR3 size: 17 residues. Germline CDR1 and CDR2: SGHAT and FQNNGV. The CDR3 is CASTKQDRRRTNENLFF. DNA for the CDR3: TGTGCCAGCACTAAACAGGACCGGAGAAGAACTAATGAAAATCTGTTTTTT. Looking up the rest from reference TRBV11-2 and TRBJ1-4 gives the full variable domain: EAGVAQSPRYKIIEKRQSVAFWCNPISGHATLYWYQQILGQGPKLLIQFQNNGVVDDSQLPKDRFSAERLKGVDSTLKIQPAKLEDSAVYLCASTKQDRRRTNENLFFGSGTQLSVL.

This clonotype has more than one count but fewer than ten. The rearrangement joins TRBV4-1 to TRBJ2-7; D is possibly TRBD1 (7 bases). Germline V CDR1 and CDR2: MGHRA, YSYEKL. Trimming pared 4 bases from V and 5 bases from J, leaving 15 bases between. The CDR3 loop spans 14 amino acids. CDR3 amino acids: CASSRRQGGDEQYF. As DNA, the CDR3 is TGCGCCAGCAGCCGCCGACAGGGAGGTGACGAGCAGTACTTC.

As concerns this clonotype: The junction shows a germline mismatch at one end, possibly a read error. The DNA of the CDR3 is TGTGCCAGCAGCTGGAATCCCTACGACCAGTACTTC. It translates to CASSWNPYDQYF. The gene calls are TRBV28 and TRBJ2-7; D is unclear. The CDR3 length is 12 residues. Germline lookup yields CDR1 MDHEN and CDR2 SYDVKM.

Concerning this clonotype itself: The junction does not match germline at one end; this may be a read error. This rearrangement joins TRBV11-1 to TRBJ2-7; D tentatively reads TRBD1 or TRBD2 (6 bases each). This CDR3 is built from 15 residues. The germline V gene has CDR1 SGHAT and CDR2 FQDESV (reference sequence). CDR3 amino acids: CASSLGPDGGYEEYF. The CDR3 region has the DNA TGTGCCAGCAGCTTAGGCCCCGACGGGGGCTACGAGGAGTACTTC.

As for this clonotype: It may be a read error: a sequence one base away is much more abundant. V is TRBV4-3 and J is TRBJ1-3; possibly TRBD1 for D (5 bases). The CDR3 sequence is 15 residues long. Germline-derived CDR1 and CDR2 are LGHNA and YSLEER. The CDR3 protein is CASSQESGAGNTVYF. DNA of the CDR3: TGCGCCAGCAGTCAAGAGTCTGGGGCTGGAAACACCGTATATTTT.

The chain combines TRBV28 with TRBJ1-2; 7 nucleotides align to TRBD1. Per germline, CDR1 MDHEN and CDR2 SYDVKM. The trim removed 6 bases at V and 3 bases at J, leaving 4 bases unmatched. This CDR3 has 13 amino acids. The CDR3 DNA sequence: TGTGCCAGCAGACCGGACAGGTACTATGGCTACACCTTC. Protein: CASRPDRYYGYTF.

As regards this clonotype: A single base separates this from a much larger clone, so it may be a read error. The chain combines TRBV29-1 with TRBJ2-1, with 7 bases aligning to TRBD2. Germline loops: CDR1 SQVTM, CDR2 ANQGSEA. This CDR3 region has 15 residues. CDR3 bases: TGCAGCGTTGAGATTAACGGGGGGAGGGGCAATGAGCAGTCCTTC. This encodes CSVEINGGRGNEQSF.

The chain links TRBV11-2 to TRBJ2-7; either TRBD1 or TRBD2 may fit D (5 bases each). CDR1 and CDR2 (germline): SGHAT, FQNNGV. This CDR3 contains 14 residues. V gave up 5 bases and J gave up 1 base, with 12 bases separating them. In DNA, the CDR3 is TGTGCCAGCAGCATCGGGACGGGGTCCTACGAGCAGTACTTC. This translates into CASSIGTGSYEQYF.